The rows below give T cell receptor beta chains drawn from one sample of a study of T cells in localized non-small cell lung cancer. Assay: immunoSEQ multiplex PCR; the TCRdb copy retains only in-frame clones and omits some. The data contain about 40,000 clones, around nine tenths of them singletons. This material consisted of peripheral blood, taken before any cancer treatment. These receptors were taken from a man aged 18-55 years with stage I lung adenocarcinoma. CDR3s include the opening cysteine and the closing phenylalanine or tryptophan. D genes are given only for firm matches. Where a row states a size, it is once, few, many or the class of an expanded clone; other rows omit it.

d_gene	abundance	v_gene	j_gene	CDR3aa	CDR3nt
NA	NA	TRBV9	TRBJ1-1	CASSVGPMGMNTEAFF	TGTGCCAGCAGCGTAGGTCCCATGGGAATGAACACTGAAGCTTTCTTT
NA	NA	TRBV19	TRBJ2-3	CASSPASRSPDTQYF	TGTGCCAGTAGTCCGGCTAGCAGAAGCCCAGATACGCAGTATTTT
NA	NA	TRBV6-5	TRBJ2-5	CASSYSRVSRETQYF	TGTGCCAGCAGTTACTCCCGGGTCTCTAGGGAGACCCAGTACTTC
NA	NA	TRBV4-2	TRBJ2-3	CASSQDNPFQDRSTDTQYF	TGTGCCAGCAGCCAAGATAATCCCTTCCAGGACCGTAGCACAGATACGCAGTATTTT
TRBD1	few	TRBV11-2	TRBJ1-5	CASSPGQGRNQPQHF	TGTGCCAGCAGCCCAGGACAGGGGAGAAATCAGCCCCAGCATTTT
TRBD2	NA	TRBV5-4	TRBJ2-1	CASSLEASGGYFEQFF	TGTGCCAGCAGCTTGGAGGCTAGCGGGGGGTATTTTGAGCAGTTCTTC
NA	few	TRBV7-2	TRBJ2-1	CASSLASLLGPLNEQFF	TGTGCCAGCAGCTTGGCCTCCCTCTTGGGACCATTGAATGAGCAGTTCTTC
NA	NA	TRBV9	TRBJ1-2	CASSQANYGYTF	TGTGCCAGCAGCCAAGCTAACTATGGCTACACCTTC
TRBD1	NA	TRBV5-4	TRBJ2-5	CASSFDRAKTQYF	TGTGCCAGCAGTTTTGACAGGGCCAAGACCCAGTACTTC
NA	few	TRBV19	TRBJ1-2	CASTLPEGNYGYTF	TGTGCCAGTACCCTTCCCGAAGGGAACTATGGCTACACCTTC
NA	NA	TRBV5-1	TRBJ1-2	CASSSGGGNYGYTF	TGCGCCAGCAGCTCGGGGGGAGGGAACTATGGCTACACCTTC
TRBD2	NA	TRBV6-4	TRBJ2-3	CASSDSSSGGGYTQYF	TGTGCCAGCAGTGACTCCTCGAGCGGGGGGGGATATACGCAGTATTTT
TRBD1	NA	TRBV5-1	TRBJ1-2	CASSLDRGLEVGGYTF	TGCGCCAGCAGCTTGGACAGGGGCCTCGAGGTCGGGGGCTACACCTTC
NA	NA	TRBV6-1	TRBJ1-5	CASSDWHSNQPQHF	TGTGCCAGCAGTGATTGGCATAGCAATCAGCCCCAGCATTTT
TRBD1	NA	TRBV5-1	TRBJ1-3	CASSSGQGARVGTIYF	TGCGCCAGCAGCTCGGGACAGGGGGCGCGGGTCGGCACCATATATTTT
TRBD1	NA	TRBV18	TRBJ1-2	CASSLGQGSYGYTF	TGTGCCAGCTCACTAGGACAGGGGAGCTATGGCTACACCTTC
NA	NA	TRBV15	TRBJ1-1	CATSRDYGGLGTEAFF	TGTGCCACCAGCAGAGATTACGGGGGCCTGGGCACTGAAGCTTTCTTT
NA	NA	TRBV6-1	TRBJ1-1	CASSPRWGENTEAFF	TGTGCCAGCAGTCCCCGGTGGGGGGAGAACACTGAAGCTTTCTTT
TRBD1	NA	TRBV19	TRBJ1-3	CASSTTTGAKGNTIYF	TGTGCCAGTAGTACGACGACAGGGGCAAAGGGGAACACCATATATTTT
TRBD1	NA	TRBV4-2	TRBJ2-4	CASSQLQGAGLAKNIQYF	TGTGCCAGCAGCCAACTCCAGGGGGCTGGACTAGCCAAAAACATTCAGTACTTC
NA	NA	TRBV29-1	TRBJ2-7	CSVGSGTYEQYF	TGCAGCGTTGGGTCAGGGACCTACGAGCAGTACTTC
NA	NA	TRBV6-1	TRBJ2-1	CASHVTSYNEQFF	TGTGCCAGCCACGTGACTTCCTACAATGAGCAGTTCTTC
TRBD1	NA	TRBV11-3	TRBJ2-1	CASSSRTGPYNEQFF	TGTGCCAGCAGCTCCCGGACAGGGCCTTACAATGAGCAGTTCTTC
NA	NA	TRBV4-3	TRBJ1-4	CASSQDTTNEKLFF	TGCGCCAGCAGCCAAGATACAACTAATGAAAAACTGTTTTTT
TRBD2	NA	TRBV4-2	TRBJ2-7	CASSQGRLAGEYEQYF	TGTGCCAGCAGCCAAGGGAGACTAGCGGGGGAATACGAGCAGTACTTC
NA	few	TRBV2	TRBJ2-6	CASTSSGANVLTF	TGTGCCAGCACGAGCTCTGGGGCCAACGTCCTGACTTTC
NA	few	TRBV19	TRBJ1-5	CASSTSVVLNQPQHF	TGTGCCAGTAGTACCAGCGTTGTCCTGAATCAGCCCCAGCATTTT
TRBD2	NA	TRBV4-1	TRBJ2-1	CASSQPGLAGKNEQFF	TGCGCCAGCAGCCAACCCGGACTAGCGGGGAAGAATGAGCAGTTCTTC
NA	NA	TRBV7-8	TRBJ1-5	CASSSRMGVENQPQHF	TGTGCCAGCAGCTCGAGGATGGGAGTTGAAAATCAGCCCCAGCATTTT
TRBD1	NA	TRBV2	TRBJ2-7	CASIGQGSAEQYF	TGTGCCAGCATCGGACAGGGTTCGGCCGAGCAGTACTTC
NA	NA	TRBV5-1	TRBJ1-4	CASSLAGTNEKLFF	TGCGCCAGCAGCTTGGCGGGGACTAATGAAAAACTGTTTTTT
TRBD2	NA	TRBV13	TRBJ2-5	CASSAGLAGGETQYF	TGTGCCAGCAGCGCCGGACTAGCGGGGGGAGAGACCCAGTACTTC
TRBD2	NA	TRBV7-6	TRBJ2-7	CASSPPGLAGNYEQYF	TGTGCCAGCAGCCCACCGGGACTAGCGGGGAACTACGAGCAGTACTTC
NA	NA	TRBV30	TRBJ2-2	CAWSVAGREDTGELFF	TGTGCCTGGAGTGTAGCTGGGCGCGAAGACACCGGGGAGCTGTTTTTT
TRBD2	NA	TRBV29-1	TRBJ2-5	CSMSGGAGAQYF	TGCAGCATGAGCGGGGGGGCCGGGGCCCAGTACTTC
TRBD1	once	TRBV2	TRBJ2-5	CASRRGDRATQETQYF	TGTGCCAGCAGACGGGGGGACAGGGCTACCCAAGAGACCCAGTACTTC
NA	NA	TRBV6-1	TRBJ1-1	CASTRGGMNTEAFF	TGTGCCAGCACCCGGGGGGGCATGAACACTGAAGCTTTCTTT
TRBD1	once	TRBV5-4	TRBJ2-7	CASSLQGSSYEQYF	TGTGCCAGCAGCTTACAGGGGTCCTCCTACGAGCAGTACTTC
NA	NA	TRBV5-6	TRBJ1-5	CASSSRVSDQPQHF	TGTGCCAGCAGCTCACGGGTCTCGGATCAGCCCCAGCATTTT
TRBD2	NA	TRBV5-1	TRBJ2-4	CASSSIVSGGARAKNIQYF	TGCGCCAGCAGCTCCATTGTAAGCGGGGGGGCCCGGGCCAAAAACATTCAGTACTTC
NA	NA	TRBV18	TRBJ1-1	CASSPQAPGEEGMNTEAFF	TGTGCCAGCTCACCACAGGCCCCAGGCGAAGAGGGTATGAACACTGAAGCTTTCTTT
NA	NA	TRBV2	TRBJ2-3	CASTTGDTQYF	TGTGCCAGCACGACGGGGGATACGCAGTATTTT
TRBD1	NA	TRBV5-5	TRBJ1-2	CASSLDIGTAFYGYTF	TGTGCCAGCAGCTTGGATATTGGGACAGCCTTCTATGGCTACACCTTC
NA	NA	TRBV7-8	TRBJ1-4	CASSARTATNEKLFF	TGTGCCAGCAGCGCCCGGACAGCAACTAATGAAAAACTGTTTTTT
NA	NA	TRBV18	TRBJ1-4	CASSPGRLEKLFF	TGTGCCAGCTCACCGGGGAGGCTTGAAAAACTGTTTTTT